These 11 T cell receptor beta chains came from one sample sequenced in a study of cytomegalovirus exposure and HLA in healthy donors. Amplification used 60 Vbeta primers and 13 Jbeta primers. TCRdb's copy holds only in-frame clones and misses some; the assay was immunoSEQ multiplex PCR. The repertoire consists of around 130,000 clones, with about 80% occurring once and the leading ten covering 1.5% to 2%. The specimen was PBMCs. These receptors originate from a middle-aged man in good health and CMV-seronegative.

The chain links TRBV12-5 to TRBJ2-3; tentative D call: TRBD2 (5 bases). The CDR3 runs to 18 residues. With 4 bases removed from V and 0 bases from J, the gap between germline ends came to 20 bases. The germline V gene has CDR1 LGHNT and CDR2 FRNRAP. The DNA for the CDR3 is TGTGCTAGTGGTTCCGGTAGAACCGGGATTTATAGCACAGATACGCAGTATTTT. Protein product: CASGSGRTGIYSTDTQYF.

The table lists this clone with a few counts. V and J are TRBV4-1 and TRBJ2-5; 10 bases are a match to TRBD2. The germline gives CDR1 MGHRA, CDR2 YSYEKL. The junction had 11 bases not matched to a gene; V was cut back by 4 bases and J by 3 bases. This CDR3 comprises 17 residues. CDR3: CASSPRSTGLAEETQYF. The CDR3 coding sequence is TGCGCCAGCAGCCCCCGGTCCACCGGACTAGCGGAAGAGACCCAGTACTTC.

The chain joins TRBV2 to TRBJ2-5; D unresolved. The V gene's germline CDR1 is SNHLY and CDR2 FYNNEI. This CDR3 has 12 amino acids. V was cut by 5 bases and J by 5 bases, with 9 bases left in between. CDR3 bases: TGTGCCAGCAGTTGGGCTAAGGAGACCCAGTACTTC. It is translated as CASSWAKETQYF.

This sequence joins TRBV28 and TRBJ1-6; D is possibly TRBD1 (5 bases). The V gene lost 2 bases and the J gene lost 7 bases, with 15 bases spanning the gap. The CDR3 totals 16 residues. In germline, CDR1 is MDHEN, CDR2 SYDVKM. CDR3 coding DNA: TGTGCCAGCAGTTTAAACCTCGGGGGGTTCAATTCACCCCTCCACTTT. Protein product: CASSLNLGGFNSPLHF. The full variable domain, its missing parts supplied by reference TRBV28 and TRBJ1-6, is DVKVTQSSRYLVKRTGEKVFLECVQDMDHENMFWYRQDPGLGLRLIYFSYDVKMKEKGDIPEGYSVSREKKERFSLILESASTNQTSMYLCASSLNLGGFNSPLHFGNGTRLTVT.

V gene TRBV28 combines with J gene TRBJ2-2, with 7 bases matching TRBD1. CDR3 length equals 13 residues. Per germline, CDR1 MDHEN and CDR2 SYDVKM. The trim removed 8 bases at V and 2 bases at J, leaving 2 bases unmatched. CDR3: CASRDSNTGELFF. The CDR3 nucleotides are TGTGCCAGCCGGGACAGCAACACCGGGGAGCTGTTTTTT.

The chain uses TRBV29-1 and TRBJ2-7; possibly TRBD2 for D (6 bases). This CDR3 comprises 14 residues. From germline, CDR1 is SQVTM and CDR2 ANQGSEA. The ends were cut back, 2 bases at V and 1 base at J, with 12 bases in the middle. In nucleotides, the CDR3 is TGCAGCGTTGAAAGCTGGGGGAGGTCCTACGAGCAGTACTTC. This encodes CSVESWGRSYEQYF.

The rearrangement links TRBV5-6 to TRBJ1-6; D possibly corresponds to TRBD1 (5 bases). V was shortened by 0 bases and J by 8 bases, with 18 bases between the two germline ends. The CDR3 loop spans 17 amino acids. Germline V gene sequence: CDR1 SGHDT, CDR2 YYEEEE. The CDR3 loop is CASSLVGGPRAYSPLHF. DNA of the CDR3: TGTGCCAGCAGCTTGGTGGGGGGACCAAGAGCCTATTCACCCCTCCACTTT.

In this sample, this clone turned up a few times. This CDR3 reads CASSFPGSDTQYF. For the CDR3, the DNA is TGTGCCAGCAGCTTTCCAGGGTCAGATACGCAGTATTTT. V is TRBV11-1 and J is TRBJ2-3; D is perhaps TRBD1 (5 bases). The germline V gene has CDR1 SGHAT and CDR2 FQDESV (reference sequence). Trimming left V 3 bases short and J 4 bases short, with 8 bases between. The CDR3 totals 13 residues.

The chain combines TRBV5-1 with TRBJ2-2, with 7 bases aligning to TRBD1. This CDR3 region has 17 residues. The V gene end was trimmed by 4 bases and the J gene end by 9 bases; junction bases not matched to a gene: 18. Per the germline V gene, CDR1 is SGHRS and CDR2 is YFSETQ. CDR3 in amino acids: CASSHRQGMDLSRELFF. In DNA, the CDR3 is TGCGCCAGCAGCCACCGACAGGGAATGGATCTAAGCCGGGAGCTGTTTTTT.

The chain has TRBV7-2 and TRBJ1-1; 8 bases are a match to TRBD1. The germline V gene encodes CDR1 SGHTA and CDR2 FQGNSA. V trimming: 3 bases; J trimming: 3 bases; junction bases outside the gene matches: 6. This CDR3 is 15 amino acids long. CDR3 loop: CASSLQGARDTEAFF. The CDR3 DNA reads TGTGCCAGCAGCTTGCAGGGGGCTAGGGACACTGAAGCTTTCTTT.

This sequence joins TRBV7-9 and TRBJ2-1; possible D gene TRBD1, 6 bases. Germline V gene sequence: CDR1 SEHNR, CDR2 FQNEAQ (reference sequence). Trimming took off 5 bases at V and 4 bases at J, with 21 bases between the two ends. The CDR3 totals 17 residues. CDR3 sequence: CASSPEFWGTIYNEQFF. The CDR3 nucleotides are TGTGCCAGCAGCCCTGAGTTCTGGGGGACAATTTACAATGAGCAGTTCTTC.